A single sample is the source of the 7 T cell receptor beta chains below, sequenced in a study of CD8 T cells in Susac syndrome. RNA, at about 0.45 to 1 ug, was reverse transcribed with random hexamers. TCRdb fed the immunoSEQ multiplex PCR reads into MiXCR, producing one record per CDR3 protein. The table includes 240,000 or so distinct CDR3 sequences, 90% to 97% detected once. Sequencing was carried out using CD4+ T cells from PBMCs. The receptors stem from a human donor with Susac syndrome.

A single count supports this clonotype. The chain couples TRBV20-1 to TRBJ2-5; the match to TRBD1 covers 11 bases. This CDR3 contains 15 residues. From germline, CDR1 is DFQATT and CDR2 SNEGSKA (reference sequence). V dropped 7 bases and J dropped 4; count of bases not matched to a gene: 11. CDR3 sequence reads: CSVAPGTGGTETQYF. DNA for the CDR3: TGCAGTGTCGCGCCCGGGACAGGGGGAACAGAGACCCAGTACTTC.

This clonotype came up once. V and J are TRBV14 and TRBJ2-1; 12 nucleotides align to TRBD2. Germline V lookup: CDR1 SGHDN, CDR2 FVKESK. V was clipped by 1 base and J by 7 bases; unmatched bases: 2. CDR3 length equals 15 residues. The CDR3 spells CASSQGTSGTNEQFF. Here the CDR3 DNA reads TGTGCCAGCAGCCAAGGGACTAGCGGGACAAATGAGCAGTTCTTC.

The chain combines TRBV28 with TRBJ2-3, with 9 bases identical to TRBD2. Trimming cost V 1 base and J 4 bases; bases outside gene matches: 6. The CDR3 spans 16 residues. From germline, CDR1 is MDHEN and CDR2 SYDVKM. This CDR3 is CASSLSVGLAPDTQYF. The CDR3 coding sequence is TGTGCCAGCAGTTTATCTGTGGGACTAGCCCCAGATACGCAGTATTTT.

The V and J genes are TRBV18 and TRBJ2-7; 10 bases fit TRBD2. The CDR3 consists of 15 residues. The V gene end was trimmed by 5 bases and the J gene end by 5 bases; junction bases not matched to a gene: 9. The V gene's germline CDR1 is KGHSH and CDR2 LQKENI. CDR3 in amino acids: CASSSTSGIINEQYF. For the CDR3, the DNA is TGTGCCAGCTCATCCACTAGCGGGATAATTAACGAGCAGTACTTC.

The rearrangement uses TRBV28 and TRBJ2-1; D not resolved. Trimming took off 7 bases at V and 8 bases at J, with 18 bases between the two ends. CDR3 size: 14 residues. CDR1 is MDHEN and CDR2 is SYDVKM in the germline V gene. CDR3 amino acids: CASTNSDPRHEQFF. CDR3 DNA: TGTGCCAGCACCAATTCGGACCCCCGCCATGAGCAGTTCTTC.

V usage is TRBV20-1 and J usage is TRBJ2-7, with TRBD2 matching over 12 bases. The CDR3 covers 15 residues. The trim removed 5 bases at V and 2 bases at J, leaving 7 bases unmatched. The V gene's germline CDR1 is DFQATT and CDR2 SNEGSKA (reference sequence). CDR3 nucleotide sequence: TGCAGTGCTGCAAGAGGACTAGCGGGGACCTACGAGCAGTACTTC. It codes for CSAARGLAGTYEQYF.

In its sample, this clonotype was seen a few times. The CDR3 sequence is CASSLQGGEQYF. The CDR3 DNA follows: TGTGCCAGCTCACTACAGGGAGGGGAGCAGTACTTC. V is TRBV18 and J is TRBJ2-7; maybe TRBD2 (7 bases). The length of the CDR3 is 12 residues. Germline CDR1 and CDR2: KGHSH and LQKENI. The ends were cut back, 4 bases at V and 7 bases at J, with 11 bases in the middle. Complete variable domain (other parts from reference TRBV18 and TRBJ2-7): NAGVMQNPRHLVRRRGQEARLRCSPMKGHSHVYWYRQLPEEGLKFMVYLQKENIIDESGMPKERFSAEFPKEGPSILRIQQVVRGDSAAYFCASSLQGGEQYFGPGTRLTVT.